This T cell receptor (beta chain) was retrieved from a study of T cells expressing NK-cell markers (dated by TCRdb to between 2020 and 2021). For the wider study: In sorted CD3+CD56+NKG2C+, CD3+CD56+NKG2C- and CD3+CD56-NKG2C+ T-cell subsets from 8 or 9 donors, TCR beta-chain repertoires were profiled. Among the eight sequenced donors, only one was HCMV-seronegative, while the other seven were HCMV-seropositive. The study sequenced eight donors, all healthy volunteers chosen at random: three men and five women. Sequencing of the libraries produced 2 x 150 bp reads on Illumina HiSeq 2000/2500, MiSeq or NextSeq.

Instrument on record: Illumina HiSeq 2000. 5'RACE template switching, by which a universal primer site and unique molecular identifiers were added, was used to make TCR beta cDNA libraries. cDNA synthesis was primed from the TCR beta constant segment and was followed by two successive PCR amplification steps. In the authors' own workflow: Reads were demultiplexed and grouped by UMI with MIGEC, and clonotypes were assembled and quantified with MiTCR. To remove erroneous sequences, TCR cDNA sequences were retained only when supported by two or more reads. Downstream repertoire analysis used the tcR package, and clonotypes were matched across fractions by CDR3 nucleotide sequence plus V segment. VDJmatch was used to annotate antigen specificity against VDJdb, with one amino acid substitution in CDR3 allowed. TCRdb reprocessed the reads and provides one entry for every CDR3 protein sequence; no DNA is given. None of the V and J calls come from the authors' own analysis; TCRdb made them. This sample's clone table shows about 460,000 distinct CDR3 sequences. Roughly 1.4% of the sample is taken by the ten largest.

Concerning this clonotype itself: The target of this receptor is not known.

A commercial ELISA kit detecting HCMV-specific IgG in serum was used to determine HCMV serostatus. Peripheral blood mononuclear cells were isolated from blood by Ficoll density gradient centrifugation. Looking up the germline V gene (reference sequence) yields CDR1 LNHDA and CDR2 SQIVND. The CDR3 starts with the cysteine, ends with the phenylalanine, and has 13 residues. Only the protein is on record. On the study overall, not on this receptor specifically: Whether the expanded NKG2C-expressing T cell clones were specific for HCMV antigens remained unclear. Those dominant clonotypes were again the most abundant among CD3+CD56-NKG2C+ cells in four donors, at about 25-65%. In over 5 donors, the dominant CD3+CD56+NKG2C+ clonotypes were among the top 10 CD8+ clonotypes and accounted for about 1.0-7.5% of CD8+ T cells.

The clonotype was recovered from a woman between 45 and 65 years old in good health. Donor details come from another sample of the same person, matched by shared clones. Sequenced: blood T cells: a sorted CD56 or NKG2C T cell subset, CD4+ or CD8+ T cells, or bulk PBMC T cells (not recorded which). The chain is made from TRBV19 and TRBJ2-7. The CDR3 protein sequence reads: CASSRAEHYEQYF.